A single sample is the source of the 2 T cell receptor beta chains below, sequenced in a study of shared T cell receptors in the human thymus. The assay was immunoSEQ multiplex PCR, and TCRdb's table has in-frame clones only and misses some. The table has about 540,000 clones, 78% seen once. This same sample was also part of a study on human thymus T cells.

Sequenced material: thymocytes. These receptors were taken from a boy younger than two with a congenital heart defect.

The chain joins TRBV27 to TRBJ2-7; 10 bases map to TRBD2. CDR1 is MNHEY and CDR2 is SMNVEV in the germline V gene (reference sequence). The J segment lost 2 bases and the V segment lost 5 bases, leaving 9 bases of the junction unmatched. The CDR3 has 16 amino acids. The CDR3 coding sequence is TGTGCCAGCAGTCTAAAGACTAGCGGGTCCGCCTACGAGCAGTACTTC. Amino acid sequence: CASSLKTSGSAYEQYF.

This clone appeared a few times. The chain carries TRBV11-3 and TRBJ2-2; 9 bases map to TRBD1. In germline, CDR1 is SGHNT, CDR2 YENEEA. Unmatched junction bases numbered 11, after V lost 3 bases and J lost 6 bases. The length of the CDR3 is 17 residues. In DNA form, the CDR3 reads TGTGCCAGCAGCTTGTCCTACAGGGGGCGGGATCCCGGGGAGCTGTTTTTT. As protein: CASSLSYRGRDPGELFF. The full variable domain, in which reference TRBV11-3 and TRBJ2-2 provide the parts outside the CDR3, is EAGVVQSPRYKIIEKKQPVAFWCNPISGHNTLYWYLQNLGQGPELLIRYENEEAVDDSQLPKDRFSAERLKGVDSTLKIQPAELGDSAVYLCASSLSYRGRDPGELFFGEGSRLTVL.